This TCR beta chain is from a study of beta chain features in type 1 diabetes. Only one heparinised blood draw was taken per donor, and its volume averaged about 120 mL. Via CD45RO/CCR7/CD25/CD127/CD95/CD27, cells of the CD4+ naive, central memory, regulatory and stem cell-like memory subsets were sorted. Note on this clone: Its antigen remains unknown.

Study-level results: For type 1 diabetes patients, VDJ junctions showed fewer insertions and more deletions. Moderate but significant shortening of TCRB CDR3s was recorded in all four CD4+ subsets from Type 1 diabetes patients.

V lost 4 bases to trimming and J lost 6 bases; unmatched junction nucleotides: 4. The germline V gene has CDR1 SGHNT and CDR2 YYREEE (reference sequence). The CDR3 length is 14 residues. Since all of the isolated RNA was reverse transcribed, expressed TCRB transcripts were what got sequenced. Method: immunoSEQ multiplex PCR; TCRdb's copy keeps in-frame clones and lacks some. The sample contains around 400,000 clones, roughly 12% of which appear only once. What was sequenced was naive CD4+ T cells from blood. The receptor was isolated from a man aged 18 to 30 in good health. The V gene is TRBV5-4, the J gene TRBJ1-6, with 7 bases identical to TRBD1. CDR3 DNA: TGTGCCAGCAGCACCAACAGGGGTAATTCACCCCTCCACTTT. This translates into CASSTNRGNSPLHF.